This T cell receptor beta chain was retrieved from a study of control samples from healthy donors and cancer patients. The CDR3 sequence is 14 residues long. V was pared by 6 bases and J by 5 bases, with 9 bases of the junction left unmatched. CDR1 is MNHEY and CDR2 is SVGAGI in the germline V gene. Data came from immunoSEQ multiplex PCR; TCRdb stores just in-frame clones and leaves some out. The table includes more than 100,000 clones, less than 95% detected once. The chain has TRBV6-5 and TRBJ1-1; 7 nucleotides agree with TRBD1. The receptor's source is a man between 18 and 35 years old in good health. Sequenced sample: blood. Here the CDR3 reads CASSSTEGATEAFF. DNA for the CDR3: TGTGCCAGCAGCTCTACAGAGGGGGCGACTGAAGCTTTCTTT.